Listed below are T cell receptor beta chains from one sample, sequenced in a study of blood T cells in healthy people across ages. TCRdb re-derived calls from the 5' RACE reads in MiXCR, one entry per CDR3 protein. The table records fewer than 1,200,000 distinct CDR3 sequences, 20% to 25% of them present only once. These same data were also listed under a study on T cells of mothers and their children.

The sample taken for sequencing was blood. These receptors came from a girl aged 2 to 9 in good health. The CDR3 runs from the conserved cysteine through the conserved F or W. Clone size, where shown, is once, few, many, or a class for clones that have expanded.

size	V	J	CDR3
few	TRBV29-1	TRBJ1-2	CSVVGGEGYTF
once	TRBV12-3/TRBV12-4	TRBJ2-2	CASSYSEWLFF
-	TRBV5-1	TRBJ2-2	CASSLVSITGELFF
-	TRBV7-9	TRBJ2-3	CASSHAAGGDTQYF
few	TRBV13	TRBJ2-7	CASSSWGTSGGYPAGEQYF
-	TRBV11-1	TRBJ2-5	CASMRQAVEETQYF
-	TRBV29-1	TRBJ1-2	CSAGDRHDYGYTF
few	TRBV13	-	CASSLESSGQETQYF
-	TRBV24-1	TRBJ2-3	CATSAGQGVDTQYF
-	TRBV12-3/TRBV12-4	TRBJ2-3	CASSNPGRVIADTQYF
few	TRBV10-3	TRBJ2-7	CAISEGMIGSYEQYF
-	TRBV12-3/TRBV12-4	TRBJ1-2	CASSISGGEYGYGYTF
-	TRBV20-1	TRBJ2-5	CSASLTSQETQYF
many	TRBV12-3/TRBV12-4	TRBJ1-2	CASSPDRGYGYTF
once	TRBV5-1	-	CASSLEYTDEYSYEQYF
-	TRBV7-2	TRBJ2-7	CASTIVSYEQYF
few	TRBV9	TRBJ2-2	CASSPTGSLAGELFF
-	TRBV28	TRBJ2-6	CASTYEGANVLTF
few	TRBV6-2/TRBV6-3	TRBJ2-3	CASSLRGPGGDTQYF
few	TRBV9	TRBJ2-3	CASSVGGAYTDTQYF
few	TRBV28	TRBJ2-7	CASSPVTRRGSYEQYF
-	TRBV3-1	TRBJ1-5	CASSPLGKNLPQHF
-	TRBV6-6	TRBJ2-7	CASSYLGFYEQCF
many	TRBV5-1	TRBJ2-5	CASSLGASQETQYF
few	TRBV5-5	TRBJ1-4	CASSGVGAAIEKLFF
-	TRBV7-9	TRBJ2-5	CASSLGGAWETQYF
-	TRBV20-1	TRBJ2-1	CSAEGRLRSGDGSYNEQFF
few	TRBV9	TRBJ2-1	CASSEAGASPYNVQFF
few	TRBV7-8	TRBJ2-5	CASSPELGYQETQYF
-	TRBV29-1	-	CSVERGRGNEQFF
-	TRBV14	TRBJ2-7	CASSHSVGSGKEQYF
-	TRBV10-3	TRBJ1-1	CAISLQGAGNTEAFF
-	TRBV9	TRBJ2-1	CASSTSGRGETQHF
few	TRBV20-1	TRBJ2-5	CSARERDDGIGSQYF
-	TRBV4-2	TRBJ1-6	CASSQVRVGQNYSPLHF
-	TRBV13	TRBJ2-5	CASSLSSGPDRETQYF
-	TRBV5-1	TRBJ2-7	CASSGLTGVSYEQYF
few	TRBV29-1	TRBJ1-1	CSVDWWQGPNTEAFF
-	TRBV20-1	TRBJ2-7	CSASKTRFYEQYF
few	TRBV7-9	TRBJ2-7	CASSLTTSGVVKQYF
-	TRBV12-3/TRBV12-4	TRBJ2-1	CASSKWATGGNEQFF
-	TRBV6-5	TRBJ1-6	CASRDTGRYNSPLHF
-	TRBV20-1	TRBJ1-3	CSARQGVPGNTIYF
-	TRBV19	TRBJ2-5	CASRTPQETQYF
-	TRBV5-4	TRBJ2-1	CASSSPRDRAINEQFF
-	TRBV12-3/TRBV12-4	TRBJ1-3	CASRDSWSGNTIYF
-	TRBV28	TRBJ2-3	CASSSTSGFNTDTQYF
-	TRBV29-1	TRBJ1-1	CSVEEGGNTAAFF
-	TRBV24-1	TRBJ2-5	CATSDGGGTSREEIQYF